This paragraph reports one T cell receptor (beta chain). These data are taken from a study of blood T cell repertoires in COVID-19. Study summary: PBMCs, B-cell-depleted T cells, or T cells provided the cDNA or gDNA that made up the material.

Sequencing was performed with immunoSEQ multiplex PCR; in TCRdb, only in-frame clones are kept and a portion is missing. Among over 80,000 clones listed, 79% were seen once. With 4 bases removed from V and 8 bases from J, the gap between germline ends came to 19 bases. Germline loops: CDR1 SGDLS, CDR2 YYNGEE. This CDR3 comprises 15 residues. The chain employs TRBV9 and TRBJ2-1; D may be TRBD2 (7 bases). This sequence originates from an elderly woman with active or convalescent COVID-19. Material for sequencing was peripheral blood. CDR3 loop: CASSPRPGGLDEQFF. In DNA form, the CDR3 reads TGTGCCAGCAGCCCCAGGCCGGGGGGCTTAGATGAGCAGTTCTTC.